The 23 T cell receptor beta chains below were found in one sample sequenced in a study of early T cells in non-severe SARS-CoV-2 infection. TCRdb called the 5' RACE reads again in MiXCR, with one record for every CDR3 protein. Among roughly 76,000 distinct CDR3 sequences, 12% were seen once, and the ten largest hold approximately 3.9%. Sequenced: whole blood. The receptors stem from an adult who was a healthcare worker with PCR-confirmed SARS-CoV-2 infection or an uninfected control (not recorded which).

Comments on this clonotype: This clone may be a read error of a much larger clone one base away. The V and J genes are TRBV20-1 and TRBJ2-7; no clear D gene. The CDR3 contains 13 residues. The germline V gene has CDR1 DFQATT and CDR2 SNEGSKA (reference sequence). Trimming took off 3 bases at V and 4 bases at J, with 13 bases between the two ends. The CDR3 here is CSARITSRYEQYF. The CDR3, as DNA: TGCAGTGCTAGGATAACCTCCCGATACGAGCAGTACTTC.

This chain uses TRBV24-1 with TRBJ2-7; D not certain. The CDR3 runs to 11 residues. Germline V CDR1 and CDR2: KGHDR, SFDVKD. V was trimmed by 0 bases and J by 7 bases, leaving 3 bases between them. CDR3: CATSDLTEQYF. CDR3 nucleotide sequence: TGTGCCACCAGTGATTTGACGGAGCAGTACTTC.

This clonotype was counted between two and nine times. The CDR3 nucleotides are TGTGCCAGCCAGGCTCGGGACAGATACGAGCAGTACTTC. Residues: CASQARDRYEQYF. The chain employs TRBV7-9 and TRBJ2-7; 7 bases agree with TRBD1. CDR1 is SEHNR, CDR2 FQNEAQ, per germline (reference sequence). This CDR3 comprises 13 residues. The V gene end was trimmed by 8 bases and the J gene end by 4 bases; junction bases not matched to a gene: 8.

This clonotype has at least ten counts. The genes are TRBV6-5 and TRBJ1-2, with 8 bases matching TRBD1. Germline V gives CDR1 MNHEY, CDR2 SVGAGI. CDR3 size: 15 residues. The junction had 9 bases not matched to a gene; V was cut back by 6 bases and J by 3 bases. The CDR3 reads CASRRSGQGDYGYTF. The CDR3 region has the DNA TGTGCCAGCAGACGTTCAGGACAGGGTGACTATGGCTACACCTTC.

This clonotype was seen a single time. The chain employs TRBV7-9 and TRBJ1-2; D is possibly TRBD1 (6 bases). The CDR3 consists of 13 residues. Trimming removed 5 bases from V and 5 bases from J, with 12 bases in between. CDR1 SEHNR and CDR2 FQNEAQ come from the germline V gene (reference sequence). Here the CDR3 DNA reads TGTGCCAGCAGCCCCGGACAGACGTATGGCTACACCTTC. Encoded protein: CASSPGQTYGYTF.

This clonotype was observed many times. The chain joins TRBV29-1 to TRBJ2-1; D not certain. V lost 3 bases and J lost 8, with 14 bases in between. CDR3 length equals 13 residues. Looked up from germline, CDR1 is SQVTM and CDR2 is ANQGSEA. In DNA, the CDR3 is TGCAGCGTTGAGGGGATTTGGGGTTATGAGCAGTTCTTC. It yields the protein CSVEGIWGYEQFF.

This clonotype was observed at least ten times. This chain joins TRBV4-1 and TRBJ2-1; no firm D call. CDR3 length: 10 residues. The V gene lost 5 bases and the J gene lost 10 bases, with 6 bases spanning the gap. Germline CDR1 and CDR2: MGHRA and YSYEKL. The CDR3 region is CASSEREQFF. CDR3 DNA: TGCGCCAGCAGCGAAAGGGAGCAGTTCTTC.

This clonotype was picked up many times. The genes are TRBV2 and TRBJ2-4; D unclear. The CDR3 has 13 residues. Germline V gene lookup returns CDR1 SNHLY and CDR2 FYNNEI. Trimming removed 7 bases from V and 0 bases from J, with 7 bases in between. For the CDR3, the DNA is TGTGCCAGCATAGGCCAAGCCAAAAACATTCAGTACTTC. It yields the protein CASIGQAKNIQYF.

The V and J genes are TRBV29-1 and TRBJ2-7; TRBD2 matches 7 bases. J gave up 3 bases and V 5 bases, and 7 bases lay outside the gene matches. CDR1 is SQVTM, CDR2 ANQGSEA, per germline. The CDR3 sequence is 13 residues long. The DNA for the CDR3 is TGCAGCGTTAGTAGACTAGCCGACTACGAGCAGTACTTC. This translates into CSVSRLADYEQYF.

This chain connects TRBV7-9 to TRBJ2-3, with 14 bases that match TRBD2. Germline-derived CDR1 and CDR2 are SEHNR and FQNEAQ (reference sequence). The junction had 14 bases not matched to a gene; V was cut back by 5 bases and J by 1 base. The CDR3 is 20 residues long. The CDR3 spells CASSRRLGTSGRWGTDTQYF. The DNA of the CDR3 is TGTGCCAGCAGCCGGCGGCTCGGGACTAGCGGGAGATGGGGCACAGATACGCAGTATTTT.

This clonotype came up a few times. This sequence joins TRBV5-5 and TRBJ2-2; 14 bases match TRBD2. Germline CDR1 SGHKS, CDR2 YYEKEE (reference sequence). V was clipped by 3 bases and J by 5 bases; unmatched bases: 6. The CDR3 runs to 17 residues. CDR3 coding DNA: TGTGCCAGCAGCTCCCCCGGGACTAGCGGGAGAACCGGGGAGCTGTTTTTT. Translated: CASSSPGTSGRTGELFF.

In its sample, this clonotype was seen a few times. The rearrangement links TRBV6-1 to TRBJ1-4; no clear D. CDR3 length: 15 residues. Deletions cut 6 bases from V and 4 bases from J, with 15 bases between. Germline loops: CDR1 MNHNS, CDR2 SASEGT. CDR3 amino acids: CASRKRTADNEKLFF. The CDR3 coding sequence is TGTGCCAGCAGGAAGAGGACGGCCGATAATGAAAAACTGTTTTTT.

This clonotype was seen only once. J is TRBJ2-5 and V is TRBV7-9, with D uncertain. CDR3 size: 15 residues. V dropped 5 bases and J dropped 4 bases, with 17 bases sitting between them. Looked up from germline, CDR1 is SEHNR and CDR2 is FQNEAQ (reference sequence). In DNA, the CDR3 is TGTGCCAGCAGCCCCCTGAAATATTTAGGAGAGACCCAGTACTTC. Translated: CASSPLKYLGETQYF.

This clonotype came up many times. The chain links TRBV7-9 to TRBJ1-5; unclear D gene. V was cut by 5 bases and J by 2 bases, with 13 bases left in between. The CDR3 covers 15 residues. CDR1 and CDR2 from the germline V gene are SEHNR and FQNEAQ (reference sequence). DNA for the CDR3: TGTGCCAGCAGCCCAGGTGAAACGGGCAATCAGCCCCAGCATTTT. Translation gives CASSPGETGNQPQHF.

The sample holds many counts of this clonotype. The genes are TRBV29-1 and TRBJ2-7, with 8 bases lining up with TRBD2. Germline CDR1 SQVTM, CDR2 ANQGSEA. CDR3 length: 15 residues. V was clipped by 4 bases and J by 3 bases; unmatched bases: 11. Here the CDR3 reads CSVVRLAGTYYEQYF. In nucleotides, the CDR3 is TGCAGCGTTGTCCGGCTAGCGGGCACATACTACGAGCAGTACTTC.

This clonotype has a count of ten or more. V and J are TRBV5-1 and TRBJ2-5; D ambiguous. CDR3 length: 13 amino acids. V lost 4 bases, J lost 2 bases, and 9 bases lay in between. From germline, CDR1 is SGHRS and CDR2 YFSETQ. CDR3 bases: TGCGCCAGCAGCAAGGAGAGTCAAGAGACCCAGTACTTC. Translating it yields CASSKESQETQYF.

In its sample, this clonotype was seen a few times. The chain links TRBV20-1 to TRBJ2-7, with no clear D. Trimming took off 0 bases at V and 0 bases at J, with 9 bases between the two ends. The CDR3 contains 14 residues. Per germline, CDR1 DFQATT and CDR2 SNEGSKA (reference sequence). The CDR3 here is CSAREGLSSYEQYF. In DNA, the CDR3 is TGCAGTGCTAGAGAAGGGTTATCCTCCTACGAGCAGTACTTC.

This clonotype was seen only a few times. The chain employs TRBV20-1 and TRBJ2-1; D not certain. This CDR3 contains 14 residues. Per the germline V gene, CDR1 is DFQATT and CDR2 is SNEGSKA (reference sequence). The V gene lost 4 bases and the J gene lost 6 bases, with 16 bases spanning the gap. The CDR3 protein is CSAMALDVFNEQFF. Written as DNA, the CDR3 is TGCAGTGCTATGGCCCTAGACGTGTTCAATGAGCAGTTCTTC.

This chain links TRBV27 with TRBJ2-7; a possible D gene is TRBD1 (5 bases). Germline loops: CDR1 MNHEY, CDR2 SMNVEV (reference sequence). Trimming pared 5 bases from V and 5 bases from J, leaving 7 bases between. CDR3 size: 11 residues. The CDR3 reads CASSIGDEQYF. In DNA, the CDR3 is TGTGCCAGCAGTATAGGGGACGAGCAGTACTTC.

Comments on this clonotype: A much more abundant neighbour one base away suggests this may be a read error. V is TRBV30 and J is TRBJ2-3, with D possibly TRBD2 on 5 matching bases. CDR1 is GTSNPN and CDR2 is SVGIG in the germline V gene (reference sequence). The CDR3 is 13 amino acids. V dropped 4 bases and J dropped 3 bases, with 11 bases sitting between them. Here the CDR3 DNA reads TGTGCCTGGATGGGAGAGCCAACAGATACGCAGTATTTT. Its protein is CAWMGEPTDTQYF. Filled out from reference TRBV30 and TRBJ2-3, the complete variable domain reads SQTIHQWPATLVQPVGSPLSLECTVEGTSNPNLYWYRQAAGRGLQLLFYSVGIGQISSEVPQNLSASRPQDRQFILSSKKLLLSDSGFYLCAWMGEPTDTQYFGPGTRLTVL.

In its sample, this clonotype was seen many times. The CDR3 DNA reads as TGTGCCAGCAGCGAGGAAGGGCGGGTGGGAGTCAATGAGCAGTTCTTC. Translation: CASSEEGRVGVNEQFF. J is TRBJ2-1 and V is TRBV9, with D perhaps matching TRBD2 (5 bases). V lost 3 bases, J lost 6 bases, and 19 bases lay in between. CDR3 length: 16 amino acids. Germline CDR1 and CDR2: SGDLS and YYNGEE.

This clonotype appeared many times. The rearrangement uses TRBV18 and TRBJ1-4; D remains ambiguous. Looked up from germline, CDR1 is KGHSH and CDR2 is LQKENI. V was clipped by 4 bases and J by 8 bases, with 11 bases between them. CDR3 size: 13 residues. This CDR3 reads CASSQGIREKLFF. DNA for the CDR3: TGTGCCAGCTCACAAGGGATCCGGGAAAAACTGTTTTTT.

This clonotype was counted only a few times. The chain couples TRBV7-9 to TRBJ2-1; D not certain. Germline V gives CDR1 SEHNR, CDR2 FQNEAQ (reference sequence). V lost 6 bases to trimming and J lost 8 bases, with 14 bases between them. The CDR3 extends over 13 amino acids. The CDR3 is CASRVGVGYEQFF. The CDR3 DNA reads TGTGCCAGCAGGGTTGGGGTCGGTTATGAGCAGTTCTTC.